This entry features one T cell receptor (beta chain) sequence. The record originates from a study of blood T cell repertoires in COVID-19. Study in general: Samples taken during acute and convalescent COVID-19 were collected in the United States, Italy and Spain.

Original handling: Reference gene primer amplification gave estimated nucleated cell counts. Data came from immunoSEQ multiplex PCR; TCRdb stores just in-frame clones and leaves some out. Clone size and V and J calls were adopted from that table, with D and trimming inferred from the DNA. Of 150,000 to 200,000 clones in the sample, approximately 80% were seen once. Material for sequencing was peripheral blood. The origin of this receptor is a woman aged 80 or older with acute or convalescent COVID-19.

CDR3 DNA: TGTGCCAGCAGCTTGGGGACAGGCCCCTACAATGAGCAGTTCTTC. Amino acid sequence: CASSLGTGPYNEQFF. V gene TRBV5-6 combines with J gene TRBJ2-1, with 7 positions matching TRBD1. The germline V gene has CDR1 SGHDT and CDR2 YYEEEE. The ends lost 0 bases at V and 2 bases at J; junction bases unmatched: 2. This CDR3 region has 15 residues.